What follows are 26 T cell receptor beta chains derived from one specimen sequenced in a study of CD8 T cells in ankylosing spondylitis. Via MiXCR, TCRdb re-called the 5' RACE reads, giving one row per CDR3 protein. The sample lists a few hundred thousand distinct CDR3 sequences; around 10% were seen once. The sample consisted of blood, either unsorted or a sorted T cell fraction (not recorded which). The receptors come from a male donor with ankylosing spondylitis or in good health (not recorded which).

Only a few counts were recorded for this clonotype. This chain connects TRBV20-1 to TRBJ1-2; D is unresolved. Germline V gives CDR1 DFQATT, CDR2 SNEGSKA (reference sequence). V shed 3 bases and J shed 7 bases, with 18 bases lying between them. The CDR3 totals 14 residues. CDR3 region: CSASRPEGYIGYTF. DNA of the CDR3: TGCAGTGCTAGCCGACCGGAAGGTTATATTGGCTACACCTTC.

As for this clonotype: A much larger clone differs by one base, so this may be a read error. The chain links TRBV21-1 to TRBJ2-7. TRBV21-1 is annotated as a pseudogene. This CDR3 spans 14 amino acids. CDR3 DNA sequence: TGTGCCGGCAGCAGGAGACCAAGGATCTACGAGCAGTACTTC. It translates to CAGSRRPRIYEQYF.

This clonotype was recorded a few times. J is TRBJ1-5 and V is TRBV12-3 or TRBV12-4, with no clear D. The CDR3 runs to 14 residues. Trimming left V 5 bases short and J 1 base short, with 9 bases between. Here the CDR3 reads CASSPAWSNQPQHF. Written as DNA, the CDR3 is TGTGCCAGCAGTCCCGCGTGGAGCAATCAGCCCCAGCATTTT.

The CDR3 here is CASSPGPQLPQETQYF. In nucleotides, the CDR3 is TGCGCCAGCAGCCCCGGACCCCAGCTTCCCCAAGAGACCCAGTACTTC. J is TRBJ2-5 and V is TRBV5-1; D not resolved. Germline-derived CDR1 and CDR2 are SGHRS and YFSETQ. The V and J ends lost 4 bases and 1 base respectively, with 17 bases between them. This CDR3 has 16 residues.

This clonotype showed up many times. The junction shows a germline mismatch at one end, possibly a read error. The chain links TRBV3-1 to TRBJ1-1; possibly TRBD1 for D (5 bases). The CDR3 totals 12 residues. CDR1 is LGHDT and CDR2 is YNNKEL in the germline V gene (reference sequence). CDR3 protein: CASSQGSGTRIF. The CDR3, as DNA: TGTGCCAGCAGCCAAGGGTCAGGGACGAGGATCTTT.

V is TRBV5-1 and J is TRBJ2-2; 14 nucleotides agree with TRBD2. Germline V gives CDR1 SGHRS, CDR2 YFSETQ. The J segment lost 7 bases and the V segment lost 3 bases, leaving 14 bases of the junction unmatched. CDR3 size: 19 residues. The CDR3 loop is CASSSVPGTSGRGSGELFF. CDR3 DNA sequence: TGCGCCAGCAGCTCCGTCCCCGGGACTAGCGGGAGAGGGAGCGGGGAGCTGTTTTTT.

The V and J genes are TRBV10-3 and TRBJ1-2; TRBD1 agrees at 9 bases. CDR3 length equals 14 residues. V lost 10 bases, J lost 4 bases, and 10 bases stayed unmatched. Germline assignment: CDR1 ENHRY and CDR2 SYGVKD. This chain's CDR3 is CATTGQGTFYGYTF. Written as DNA, the CDR3 is TGTGCCACGACGGGACAGGGAACATTCTATGGCTACACCTTC.

The V and J genes are TRBV5-6 and TRBJ2-7; the match to TRBD2 covers 8 bases. This CDR3 spans 17 amino acids. The germline gives CDR1 SGHDT, CDR2 YYEEEE. Trimming cost V 2 bases and J 0 bases; bases outside gene matches: 10. Written as DNA, the CDR3 is TGTGCCAGCAGCTTTCTGGGGGGGCGGGGGGTCTCCTACGAGCAGTACTTC. Translated, it gives CASSFLGGRGVSYEQYF.

The CDR3 region is CASSLDRRDNTEAFF. The CDR3 bases are TGCGCCAGCAGCTTGGATCGCAGGGACAACACTGAAGCTTTCTTT. J is TRBJ1-1 and V is TRBV5-1; perhaps TRBD1 as D (5 bases). V dropped 0 bases and J dropped 2 bases, with 11 bases sitting between them. The CDR3 length is 15 residues. The germline V gene encodes CDR1 SGHRS and CDR2 YFSETQ.

This clonotype was observed many times. The chain joins TRBV15 to TRBJ2-6; D is ambiguous. Germline CDR1 LNHNV, CDR2 YYDKDF (reference sequence). V was trimmed by 5 bases and J by 2 bases, leaving 7 bases between them. The CDR3 is 14 amino acids. The CDR3 loop reads CATSFLTGANVLTF. CDR3 DNA sequence: TGTGCCACCAGCTTTTTAACTGGGGCCAACGTCCTGACTTTC.

The genes are TRBV7-3 and TRBJ1-2; D gene ambiguous. The CDR3 is 14 residues long. The germline CDR1 and CDR2 sequences are SGHTA and FQGTGA. Trimming removed 2 bases from V and 6 bases from J, with 13 bases in between. CDR3: CASSLEPATDGYTF. In DNA, the CDR3 is TGTGCCAGCAGCTTAGAACCGGCGACGGATGGCTACACCTTC.

This clonotype was picked up many times. The V and J genes are TRBV12-3 or TRBV12-4 and TRBJ2-7; D gene unclear. The CDR3 sequence is 12 residues long. The V gene lost 2 bases and the J gene lost 2 bases, with 4 bases spanning the gap. The CDR3 DNA reads as TGTGCCAGCAGTTTATCCGCCTACGAGCAGTACTTC. It encodes CASSLSAYEQYF.

This clonotype was counted many times. This sequence joins TRBV4-1 and TRBJ1-5; the D is unclear. Germline V gene sequence: CDR1 MGHRA, CDR2 YSYEKL. The CDR3 spans 11 residues. V lost 4 bases and J lost 6, with 4 bases in between. The CDR3 is CASSPLQPQHF. The DNA for the CDR3 is TGCGCCAGCAGCCCTCTTCAGCCCCAGCATTTT.

In this sample, this clonotype turned up a few times. The chain employs TRBV7-9 and TRBJ1-2; D is unclear. V lost 3 bases and J lost 2, with 13 bases in between. Per germline, CDR1 SEHNR and CDR2 FQNEAQ (reference sequence). This CDR3 is built from 15 residues. The chain's CDR3 is CASSFGRWLNYGYTF. The CDR3 DNA is TGTGCCAGCAGCTTTGGGAGGTGGTTAAACTATGGCTACACCTTC.

This clonotype was seen ten or more times. The rearrangement uses TRBV9 and TRBJ2-2, with 9 bases matching TRBD2. This CDR3 has 16 residues. Germline CDR1 and CDR2: SGDLS and YYNGEE. The V and J ends lost 6 bases and 6 bases, in that order; junction bases with no gene match: 12. The CDR3 DNA sequence: TGTGCCAGCACCCCCGCTAGCGGGGCGGTGGCCGGGGAGCTGTTTTTT. Translation: CASTPASGAVAGELFF.

This clonotype was recorded at least ten times. The J gene is TRBJ1-5, the V gene TRBV10-3, with unresolved D. The CDR3 is 14 residues long. Germline-derived CDR1 and CDR2 are ENHRY and SYGVKD. V was shortened by 4 bases and J by 1 base, with 8 bases between the two germline ends. The CDR3 coding sequence is TGTGCCATCAGTGGGGTCAACAGCAATCAGCCCCAGCATTTT. This encodes CAISGVNSNQPQHF.

The sample holds many counts of this clonotype. This chain connects TRBV20-1 to TRBJ2-1; 8 bases are a match to TRBD2. The V gene end was trimmed by 0 bases and the J gene end by 0 bases; junction bases not matched to a gene: 1. This CDR3 is 15 amino acids long. Germline CDR1 is DFQATT and CDR2 is SNEGSKA (reference sequence). This chain's CDR3 is CSARDSGASYNEQFF. The CDR3 bases are TGCAGTGCTAGAGATAGCGGGGCCTCCTACAATGAGCAGTTCTTC.

The rearrangement uses TRBV28 and TRBJ1-1, with 7 bases aligning to TRBD1. The CDR3 is made up of 15 amino acids. The V and J ends lost 1 base and 9 bases, in that order; junction bases with no gene match: 11. Germline V CDR1 and CDR2: MDHEN, SYDVKM. The CDR3 coding sequence is TGTGCCAGCAGTTTATCCTTACCGGGACAGTTTAAAGCTTTCTTT. Its protein is CASSLSLPGQFKAFF.

There are many counts of this clonotype. The chain carries TRBV5-1 and TRBJ2-1; TRBD1 agrees at 7 bases. After removal of 4 bases from V and 0 bases from J, the junction contained 13 bases not matched to a gene. The CDR3 length is 18 residues. Germline lookup yields CDR1 SGHRS and CDR2 YFSETQ. The CDR3 region is CASSHTGTVGASYNEQFF. CDR3 DNA: TGCGCCAGCAGCCACACAGGGACAGTCGGAGCCTCCTACAATGAGCAGTTCTTC. The entire variable domain, with the rest obtained from reference TRBV5-1 and TRBJ2-1, is as follows: KAGVTQTPRYLIKTRGQQVTLSCSPISGHRSVSWYQQTPGQGLQFLFEYFSETQRNKGNFPGRFSGRQFSNSRSEMNVSTLELGDSALYLCASSHTGTVGASYNEQFFGPGTRLTVL.

In this sample, this clonotype turned up many times. The chain employs TRBV5-1 and TRBJ2-7; no definite D call. Germline CDR1 is SGHRS and CDR2 is YFSETQ. V was clipped by 4 bases and J by 5 bases, with 16 bases between them. CDR3 length: 14 amino acids. CDR3 sequence reads: CASSLLLYTDEQYF. The CDR3 DNA is TGCGCCAGCAGCCTGCTACTGTACACAGACGAGCAGTACTTC. The full variable domain, rest sourced from reference TRBV5-1 and TRBJ2-7, is KAGVTQTPRYLIKTRGQQVTLSCSPISGHRSVSWYQQTPGQGLQFLFEYFSETQRNKGNFPGRFSGRQFSNSRSEMNVSTLELGDSALYLCASSLLLYTDEQYFGPGTRLTVT.

This clonotype was detected many times. CDR3: CASSRQGPTNDGKLFF. The CDR3 bases are TGCGCCAGCAGCAGGCAGGGACCCACTAACGACGGAAAACTGTTTTTT. The chain employs TRBV5-1 and TRBJ1-4, with D tentatively TRBD1 (5 bases). V lost 4 bases, J lost 10 bases, and 23 bases lay in between. The CDR3 is made up of 16 amino acids. CDR1 and CDR2 from the germline V gene are SGHRS and YFSETQ.

This clonotype showed up just a few times. J is TRBJ2-5 and V is TRBV28, with D uncertain. This CDR3 spans 11 amino acids. V shed 7 bases and J shed 7 bases, with 10 bases lying between them. Germline V gene lookup returns CDR1 MDHEN and CDR2 SYDVKM. DNA for the CDR3: TGTGCCAGCACCCAATTCGGGACCCAGTACTTC. This gives the protein CASTQFGTQYF.

This clonotype was observed at least ten times. The V gene is TRBV27, the J gene TRBJ2-1; 12 bases fit TRBD2. This CDR3 region has 18 residues. With 5 bases clipped from V and 2 bases from J, the junction kept 10 bases outside the gene matches. CDR1 and CDR2 (germline): MNHEY, SMNVEV (reference sequence). The CDR3 region has the DNA TGTGCCAGCAGTCCCTTGGGACTAGCGGGCGTTACCTACAATGAGCAGTTCTTC. Amino acid sequence: CASSPLGLAGVTYNEQFF.

The chain has TRBV20-1 and TRBJ2-1; D gene unclear. Germline V gene sequence: CDR1 DFQATT, CDR2 SNEGSKA (reference sequence). The CDR3 runs to 11 residues. V lost 3 bases, J lost 6 bases, and 6 bases lay in between. The CDR3 DNA reads as TGCAGTGCTAGTAACCTCAATGAGCAGTTCTTC. Encoded protein: CSASNLNEQFF.

This clonotype rates as large. V is TRBV5-1 and J is TRBJ2-1; 11 positions match TRBD2. This CDR3 comprises 16 residues. Germline loops: CDR1 SGHRS, CDR2 YFSETQ. The J segment lost 4 bases and the V segment lost 1 base, leaving 4 bases of the junction unmatched. CDR3 residues: CASSLWTSGLYNEQFF. CDR3 DNA: TGCGCCAGCAGCTTGTGGACTAGCGGGCTATACAATGAGCAGTTCTTC.

For this clonotype: Germline and junction disagree at one end, which may indicate a read error. This CDR3 is CANSVGGSGGAYEQYF. Written as DNA, the CDR3 is TGTGCCAACAGCGTAGGCGGTAGCGGGGGAGCCTACGAGCAGTACTTC. The chain employs TRBV9 and TRBJ2-7, with 9 bases aligning to TRBD2. The CDR3 spans 16 residues. The V gene's germline CDR1 is SGDLS and CDR2 YYNGEE.